The source of this T cell receptor beta chain is a study of identifying expanded T cells in peripheral blood. The V end lost 5 bases, the J end lost 2 bases, and 12 bases lay between the germline ends. Looked up from germline, CDR1 is SGHTA and CDR2 is FQGNSA. This CDR3 comprises 14 residues. Assay: immunoSEQ multiplex PCR; the TCRdb copy retains only in-frame clones and omits some. Seen here are 81,000 or so clones, 84% observed once, and the top ten hold about 20%. Input material: blood. The chain joins TRBV7-2 to TRBJ1-2; perhaps TRBD1 as D (6 bases). The source is a person between 18 and 70 years old in good health. The CDR3 DNA sequence: TGTGCCAGCAGCAGGGACACTACAAACTATGGCTACACCTTC. Translating gives CASSRDTTNYGYTF.